This passage covers 29 T cell receptor beta chains from one sample sequenced in a study of cytomegalovirus exposure and HLA in healthy donors. Researchers ran the PCR with 60 Vbeta and 13 Jbeta primers. Sequencing used immunoSEQ multiplex PCR; TCRdb keeps in-frame clones, though not all of them. The sample gives fewer than 200,000 clones, around three quarters of which show up once; more than 0.55% is in the top ten. The sequenced material came from PBMCs. The receptors here all came from a woman in her 40s in good health and CMV-seronegative.

This chain connects TRBV7-6 to TRBJ2-1; D ambiguous. Trimming stripped 0 bases from V and 0 bases from J, with 15 bases between. The CDR3 extends over 18 amino acids. In germline, CDR1 is SGHVS, CDR2 FNYEAQ. The CDR3 region has the DNA TGTGCCAGCAGCTTAGCCACGCCAACACGGAGCTCCTACAATGAGCAGTTCTTC. Amino acids: CASSLATPTRSSYNEQFF.

The chain links TRBV10-3 to TRBJ2-5; D ambiguous. Germline-derived CDR1 and CDR2 are ENHRY and SYGVKD. V was trimmed by 0 bases and J by 3 bases, leaving 2 bases between them. The CDR3 runs to 12 residues. CDR3 in DNA: TGTGCCATCAGTGAGTCCGAAGAGACCCAGTACTTC. Its protein is CAISESEETQYF.

The chain combines TRBV6-1 with TRBJ2-2; 11 nucleotides match TRBD1. This CDR3 is 14 amino acids long. Trimming took 7 bases from V and 9 from J; bases not matched to a gene: 7. The V gene's germline CDR1 is MNHNS and CDR2 SASEGT. As DNA, the CDR3 is TGTGCCAGCATGGGGACAGGGGGACTGCGGGAGCTGTTTTTT. Protein product: CASMGTGGLRELFF.

This clone was seen once. The V call is TRBV5-1, the J call TRBJ1-2; TRBD1 is a possible D gene (6 bases). Per the germline V gene, CDR1 is SGHRS and CDR2 is YFSETQ. This CDR3 has 13 amino acids. Deletions cut 4 bases from V and 2 bases from J, with 9 bases between. The CDR3 DNA reads TGCGCCAGCAGCCCACAGGGCAACTATGGCTACACCTTC. It codes for CASSPQGNYGYTF.

The chain employs TRBV2 and TRBJ1-1; 8 positions agree with TRBD1. The CDR3 extends over 13 amino acids. Losses at the gene ends were 7 bases for V and 6 bases for J; bases not matched to a gene: 7. Per germline, CDR1 SNHLY and CDR2 FYNNEI. The CDR3 here is CASKSGGWAEAFF. The CDR3 region has the DNA TGTGCCAGCAAATCAGGGGGCTGGGCTGAAGCTTTCTTT.

J is TRBJ2-2 and V is TRBV29-1; 9 nucleotides line up with TRBD2. The CDR3 is 17 amino acids. Germline CDR1 reads SQVTM; CDR2 reads ANQGSEA. Unmatched junction bases numbered 10, after V lost 4 bases and J lost 1 base. Here the CDR3 reads CSVVRREGLKNTGELFF. CDR3 bases: TGCAGCGTTGTGAGGCGGGAGGGCCTAAAGAACACCGGGGAGCTGTTTTTT.

This clone has just a few counts. The chain links TRBV6-5 to TRBJ2-2; a weak D match, TRBD2 (6 bases). Germline CDR1 MNHEY, CDR2 SVGAGI. V lost 2 bases and J 7 bases, leaving 14 bases between the germline ends. This CDR3 has 15 amino acids. CDR3 loop: CASSYGPSADGELFF. The CDR3 DNA reads TGTGCCAGCAGTTACGGTCCTAGCGCGGACGGGGAGCTGTTTTTT.

The chain uses TRBV5-4 and TRBJ2-3; 12 positions agree with TRBD2. V dropped 3 bases and J dropped 3; count of bases not matched to a gene: 8. The CDR3 extends over 17 amino acids. CDR1 SGHNT and CDR2 YYREEE come from the germline V gene (reference sequence). The CDR3 region is CASSSDLAGGLTDTQYF. CDR3 nucleotides: TGTGCCAGCAGCTCTGACCTAGCGGGGGGGCTTACAGATACGCAGTATTTT.

The chain employs TRBV29-1 and TRBJ1-1, with 9 bases identical to TRBD1. With 3 bases clipped from V and 11 bases from J, the junction kept 16 bases outside the gene matches. From germline, CDR1 is SQVTM and CDR2 ANQGSEA. This CDR3 comprises 15 residues. CDR3 amino acids: CSVDGGQGAEGGAFF. Written as DNA, the CDR3 is TGCAGCGTTGACGGGGGACAGGGTGCTGAAGGGGGGGCTTTCTTT.

This clone was found once. This rearrangement joins TRBV21-1 to TRBJ2-3; TRBD2 is the table's D call, not checked against the DNA. TRBV21-1 is classified as a pseudogene. The CDR3 length is 16 residues. CDR3 sequence (DNA): TGTGCCAGCAGCAAAGGGCCTAGCTGGAGGGGAGATACGCAGTATTTT. Its translation is CASSKGPSWRGDTQYF.

This clone was detected only once. The genes are TRBV18 and TRBJ1-1, with D tentatively TRBD1 (5 bases). This CDR3 has 14 amino acids. Trimming left V 5 bases short and J 4 bases short, with 14 bases between. Germline CDR1 KGHSH, CDR2 LQKENI. CDR3 residues: CASSFIRGTTEAFF. The CDR3 nucleotides read TGTGCCAGCTCATTTATAAGGGGTACCACTGAAGCTTTCTTT.

The chain couples TRBV5-1 to TRBJ2-4; TRBD2 agrees at 7 bases. With V trimmed by 4 bases and J by 2 bases, 3 bases remained unmatched. The CDR3 is made up of 14 amino acids. Germline loops: CDR1 SGHRS, CDR2 YFSETQ. CDR3 loop: CASSASGPKNIQYF. CDR3 bases: TGCGCCAGCAGCGCTAGCGGACCCAAAAACATTCAGTACTTC.

This rearrangement joins TRBV19 to TRBJ1-5; 8 nucleotides match TRBD1. Germline lookup yields CDR1 LNHDA and CDR2 SQIVND (reference sequence). Trimming at V came to 5 bases and at J to 8 bases, leaving 8 bases not matched to a gene. The CDR3 has 14 amino acids. CDR3 residues: CASSRGQGFEPQHF. The CDR3 nucleotides read TGTGCCAGTAGTCGCGGACAGGGCTTCGAGCCCCAGCATTTT.

The chain combines TRBV5-1 with TRBJ2-7, with 7 nucleotides matching TRBD1. Germline values: CDR1 SGHRS, CDR2 YFSETQ. The CDR3 is 13 amino acids. Trimming cost V 2 bases and J 7 bases; bases outside gene matches: 6. The CDR3 nucleotides are TGCGCCAGCAGCTTAGGGGGCGGACGGGAGCAGTACTTC. Its translation: CASSLGGGREQYF.

The CDR3 DNA sequence: TGTGCCAGCAGTGAAGGGTGGGGGCTCTACGAGCAGTACTTC. It is translated as CASSEGWGLYEQYF. The chain combines TRBV2 with TRBJ2-7, with a weak D call TRBD1 (6 bases). The ends were cut back, 1 base at V and 3 bases at J, with 10 bases in the middle. CDR1 and CDR2 (germline): SNHLY, FYNNEI. CDR3 size: 14 residues.

V is TRBV6-5 and J is TRBJ1-2; TRBD1 matches at 8 bases. This CDR3 spans 13 amino acids. Germline lookup yields CDR1 MNHEY and CDR2 SVGAGI. V was pared by 6 bases and J by 7 bases, with 7 bases of the junction left unmatched. The chain's CDR3 is CASRPGQGGGYTF. As DNA, the CDR3 is TGTGCCAGCAGACCCGGACAGGGAGGTGGCTACACCTTC.

With regard to this clone: An end of the junction does not agree with germline; a read error may underlie this. The V gene is TRBV4-1, the J gene TRBJ2-3; 13 bases are shared with TRBD2. CDR1 and CDR2 (germline): MGHRA, YSYEKL. The CDR3 spans 20 residues. This CDR3 reads CASSRIPGTSGGARGDTPYF. The CDR3 coding sequence is TGCGCCAGCAGCCGAATACCCGGCACTAGCGGGGGGGCTAGGGGAGATACGCCGTATTTT.

DNA of the CDR3: TGTGCCAGCAGTTTATTCAGGGACACTGAAGCTTTCTTT. Translation gives CASSLFRDTEAFF. The chain employs TRBV28 and TRBJ1-1, with D possibly being TRBD1 (5 bases). The CDR3 totals 13 residues. CDR1 is MDHEN, CDR2 SYDVKM, per germline. Trimming stripped 1 base from V and 3 bases from J, with 6 bases between.

V usage is TRBV6-1 and J usage is TRBJ2-1; 9 bases map to TRBD2. The germline V gene has CDR1 MNHNS and CDR2 SASEGT. The CDR3 runs to 15 residues. V was pared by 2 bases and J by 7 bases, with 6 bases of the junction left unmatched. The CDR3 bases are TGTGCCAGCAGTGAAACCAGCAGCGGGAGGAATGAGCAGTTCTTC. It encodes CASSETSSGRNEQFF.

This chain connects TRBV5-5 to TRBJ1-5, with TRBD1 as a possible D gene (6 bases). Germline CDR1 reads SGHKS; CDR2 reads YYEKEE (reference sequence). This CDR3 contains 15 residues. Trimming cost V 4 bases and J 6 bases, with 17 bases left between them. DNA of the CDR3: TGTGCCAGCAGCCTTCGGGGGGCGGGTAGTCAGCCCCAGCATTTT. This codes for CASSLRGAGSQPQHF. Drawing the rest from reference TRBV5-5 and TRBJ1-5, the complete variable domain is DAGVTQSPTHLIKTRGQQVTLRCSPISGHKSVSWYQQVLGQGPQFIFQYYEKEERGRGNFPDRFSARQFPNYSSELNVNALLLGDSALYLCASSLRGAGSQPQHFGDGTRLSIL.

V gene TRBV14 combines with J gene TRBJ2-1; TRBD2 agrees at 7 bases. The CDR3 is 16 amino acids. Trimming removed 6 bases from V and 6 bases from J; junction bases left unmatched: 14. Germline V lookup: CDR1 SGHDN, CDR2 FVKESK. The CDR3 sequence: CASSHPSGYRGNEQFF. CDR3 sequence (DNA): TGTGCCAGCAGTCATCCTAGCGGCTACCGGGGCAATGAGCAGTTCTTC.

The genes are TRBV11-2 and TRBJ1-2; D may be TRBD1 (5 bases). Germline V gene sequence: CDR1 SGHAT, CDR2 FQNNGV. V lost 1 base and J 3 bases, leaving 6 bases between the germline ends. The CDR3 loop spans 13 amino acids. The CDR3 coding sequence is TGTGCCAGCAGCTTAGCGGGGGACTATGGCTACACCTTC. Protein product: CASSLAGDYGYTF.

This clone came up a few times. The chain carries TRBV10-3 and TRBJ1-1, with 9 bases aligning to TRBD1. The CDR3 contains 14 residues. Germline V gene data show CDR1 as ENHRY and CDR2 as SYGVKD. Germline trimming cut 6 bases from V and 4 bases from J; bases unmatched to any gene: 6. In DNA form, the CDR3 reads TGTGCCATCAGCAAACAGGGGGCTGGCACTGAAGCTTTCTTT. Its translation is CAISKQGAGTEAFF.

A few counts support this clone. This sequence joins TRBV7-6 and TRBJ2-1; TRBD2 matches at 9 bases. The CDR3 is made up of 16 amino acids. V was pared by 0 bases and J by 5 bases, with 5 bases of the junction left unmatched. Germline lookup yields CDR1 SGHVS and CDR2 FNYEAQ. The CDR3 loop is CASSLASGSFHNEQFF. Written as DNA, the CDR3 is TGTGCCAGCAGCTTAGCTAGCGGGAGTTTTCACAATGAGCAGTTCTTC. The full variable domain, rest sourced from reference TRBV7-6 and TRBJ2-1, is GAGVSQSPRYKVTKRGQDVALRCDPISGHVSLYWYRQALGQGPEFLTYFNYEAQQDKSGLPNDRFSAERPEGSISTLTIQRTEQRDSAMYRCASSLASGSFHNEQFFGPGTRLTVL.

This clone has more than one count but fewer than ten. This rearrangement joins TRBV10-3 to TRBJ1-5, with 7 bases lining up with TRBD1. This CDR3 region has 14 residues. Germline V lookup: CDR1 ENHRY, CDR2 SYGVKD. V lost 5 bases and J lost 3; bases outside the gene matches: 4. CDR3: CAISPTGNNQPQHF. In DNA, the CDR3 is TGTGCCATCAGTCCGACAGGGAACAATCAGCCCCAGCATTTT.

The V and J genes are TRBV12-5 and TRBJ1-1, with TRBD1 matching 10 bases. This CDR3 has 15 amino acids. Per germline, CDR1 LGHNT and CDR2 FRNRAP. V lost 1 base to trimming and J lost 9 bases; unmatched junction nucleotides: 8. In DNA form, the CDR3 reads TGTGCTAGTGGTTTGGCCGGGACAGGGGATTTTAAAGCTTTCTTT. Encoded protein: CASGLAGTGDFKAFF.

The rearrangement joins TRBV7-9 to TRBJ1-3; D gene uncertain. CDR1 is SEHNR, CDR2 FQNEAQ, per germline (reference sequence). V lost 5 bases and J 7 bases, leaving 6 bases between the germline ends. The CDR3 is 11 residues long. The CDR3 region is CASSPRNTIYF. CDR3 nucleotides: TGTGCCAGCAGCCCTCGGAACACCATATATTTT.

This chain connects TRBV29-1 to TRBJ2-3; TRBD2 aligns across 7 bases. V lost 3 bases to trimming and J lost 8 bases; unmatched junction nucleotides: 5. In germline, CDR1 is SQVTM, CDR2 ANQGSEA. The CDR3 spans 12 residues. The CDR3 sequence: CSVEPTGGTQYF. In DNA form, the CDR3 reads TGCAGCGTTGAGCCCACGGGGGGTACGCAGTATTTT.

This clone has a single count. Mismatch with germline at one junction end may stem from a read error. This chain uses TRBV7-9 with TRBJ2-7, with TRBD2 matching 9 bases. The CDR3 consists of 15 residues. The germline CDR1 and CDR2 sequences are SEHNR and FQNEAQ (reference sequence). CDR3 protein: CSSSRTSAKIYEQYF. The CDR3 DNA reads TGTTCCAGCAGTCGGACTAGCGCCAAGATCTACGAGCAGTACTTC.